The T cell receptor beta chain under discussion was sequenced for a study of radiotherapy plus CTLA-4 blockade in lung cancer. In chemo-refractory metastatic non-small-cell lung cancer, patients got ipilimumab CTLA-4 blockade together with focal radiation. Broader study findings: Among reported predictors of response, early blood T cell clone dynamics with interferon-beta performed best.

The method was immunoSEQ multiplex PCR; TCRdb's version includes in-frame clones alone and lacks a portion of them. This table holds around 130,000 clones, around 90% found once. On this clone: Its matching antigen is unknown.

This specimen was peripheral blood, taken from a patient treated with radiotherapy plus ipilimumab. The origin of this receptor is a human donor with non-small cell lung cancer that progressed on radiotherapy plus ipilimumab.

CDR3 in DNA: TGTGCCAGCAGTTACAGCGCAGGGGGCGGCCAAGAGACCCAGTACTTC. Amino acids: CASSYSAGGGQETQYF. The genes are TRBV6-5 and TRBJ2-5; TRBD1 aligns across 8 bases. The CDR3 is 16 amino acids. Per the germline V gene, CDR1 is MNHEY and CDR2 is SVGAGI. After removal of 2 bases from V and 1 base from J, the junction contained 6 bases not matched to a gene.